This TCR beta chain was recovered during a study of T cells in Graves' hyperthyroidism and ophthalmopathy. Study-wide results and limits: Blood held most thyroid clonotypes expanded above 0.001 frequency. In validation, the model predicted ophthalmopathy. These predictions came a median roughly six months before onset.

This CDR3 is built from 13 residues. Germline CDR1 LNHDA, CDR2 SQIVND (reference sequence). TCR beta CDR3 regions were amplified from RNA transcripts. The HTBI primer set drove a first-round RT-PCR of the TCR CDR3. In TCRdb, the multiplex PCR reads were re-called with MiXCR into one record per CDR3 protein. This table has over 650,000 distinct CDR3 sequences, 45% appearing once. A word on this clonotype: Its cognate antigen is unknown.

Any patient presenting with uncontrolled infection, other autoimmune disease, pregnancy or lactation was left out. This TCR was sampled from an adult man with Graves' disease, either hyperthyroidism or ophthalmopathy (not recorded which). The gene calls are TRBV19 and TRBJ2-5; weak D call: TRBD2 (6 bases). Material for sequencing was peripheral blood or thyroid tissue (not recorded which). CDR3 DNA sequence: TGTGCTAGTGGTTGGGGGACTCAAGAGACCCAGTACTTC. Protein sequence: CASGWGTQETQYF.